The present T cell receptor (beta chain) was sequenced within a study of OX40 agonist ivuxolimab in advanced cancers. The CDR3 totals 15 residues. J was trimmed by 0 bases and V by 4 bases; bases with no gene match: 3. Germline V gene lookup returns CDR1 SNHLY and CDR2 FYNNEI. Sequenced by immunoSEQ multiplex PCR; TCRdb stores in-frame clones only, minus some. The sample consists of 83,000 or so clones, roughly 80% of them appearing once. A history of autoimmune disease or systemic immunosuppression excluded patients. The chain recombines TRBV2 with TRBJ2-3; 8 positions agree with TRBD1. Sequencing was performed on CD4+ or CD8+ T cells sorted from blood, taken in a trial of the OX40 agonist ivuxolimab. The sequence was obtained from an adult with an advanced solid tumor such as melanoma, head and neck, liver or kidney cancer. The CDR3 DNA reads as TGTGCCAGCAGTGGGGGACAGGAAAGCACAGATACGCAGTATTTT. It is translated as CASSGGQESTDTQYF.